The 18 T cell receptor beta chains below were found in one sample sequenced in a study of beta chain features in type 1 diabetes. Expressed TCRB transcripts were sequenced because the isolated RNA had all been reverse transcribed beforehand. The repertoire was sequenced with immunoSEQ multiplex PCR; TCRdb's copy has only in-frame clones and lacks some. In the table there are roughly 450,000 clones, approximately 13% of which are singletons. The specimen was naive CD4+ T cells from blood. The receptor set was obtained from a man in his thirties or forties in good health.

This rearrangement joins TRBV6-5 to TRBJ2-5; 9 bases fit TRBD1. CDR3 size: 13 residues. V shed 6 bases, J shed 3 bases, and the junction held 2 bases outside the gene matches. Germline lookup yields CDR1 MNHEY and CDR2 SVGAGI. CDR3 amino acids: CASRRQGEETQYF. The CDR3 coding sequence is TGTGCCAGCAGAAGACAGGGGGAAGAGACCCAGTACTTC.

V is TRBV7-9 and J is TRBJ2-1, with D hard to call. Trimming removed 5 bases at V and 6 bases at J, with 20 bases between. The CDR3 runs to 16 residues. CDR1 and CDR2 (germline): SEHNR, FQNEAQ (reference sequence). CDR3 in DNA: TGTGCCAGCAGCCCAAAAGGACGCTCCCCCATCAATGAGCAGTTCTTC. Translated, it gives CASSPKGRSPINEQFF.

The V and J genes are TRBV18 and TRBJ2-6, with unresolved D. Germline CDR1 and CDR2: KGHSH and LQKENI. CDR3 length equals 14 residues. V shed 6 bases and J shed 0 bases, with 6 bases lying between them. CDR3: CASSQYSGANVLTF. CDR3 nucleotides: TGTGCCAGCTCCCAGTACTCTGGGGCCAACGTCCTGACTTTC.

The CDR3 is CASSPSGQRYYEQYF. The DNA of the CDR3 is TGTGCCAGCAGCCCCTCCGGACAGAGATACTACGAGCAGTACTTC. The chain employs TRBV7-9 and TRBJ2-7; the D gene is possibly TRBD1 (6 bases). Trimming cost V 5 bases and J 3 bases, with 17 bases left between them. Germline assignment: CDR1 SEHNR and CDR2 FQNEAQ (reference sequence). CDR3 length: 15 residues.

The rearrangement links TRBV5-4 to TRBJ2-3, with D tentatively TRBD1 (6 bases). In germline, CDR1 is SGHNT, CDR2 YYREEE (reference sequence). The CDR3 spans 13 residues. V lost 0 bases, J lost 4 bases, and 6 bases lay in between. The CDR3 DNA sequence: TGTGCCAGCAGCTTGGAGGGGGCAGATACGCAGTATTTT. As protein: CASSLEGADTQYF.

CDR3 sequence reads: CASSQEDPGSEQYF. The CDR3 DNA is TGCGCCAGCAGCCAAGAGGATCCGGGATCCGAGCAGTACTTC. This chain uses TRBV4-3 with TRBJ2-7; weak D call: TRBD2 (5 bases). V lost 0 bases and J 6 bases, leaving 12 bases between the germline ends. Germline V gene lookup returns CDR1 LGHNA and CDR2 YSLEER. The CDR3 is 14 residues long.

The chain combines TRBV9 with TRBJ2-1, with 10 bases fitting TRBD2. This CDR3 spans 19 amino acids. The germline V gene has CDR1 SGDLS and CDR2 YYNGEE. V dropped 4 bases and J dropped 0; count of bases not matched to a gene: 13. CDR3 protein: CASSPRRTSGRSSYNEQFF. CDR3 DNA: TGTGCCAGCAGCCCACGAAGGACTAGCGGAAGGAGCTCCTACAATGAGCAGTTCTTC.

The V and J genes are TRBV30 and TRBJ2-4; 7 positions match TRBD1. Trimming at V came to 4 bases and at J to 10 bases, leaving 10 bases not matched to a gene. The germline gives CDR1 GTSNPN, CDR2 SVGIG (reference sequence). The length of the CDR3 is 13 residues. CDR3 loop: CAWTDRQEWIQYF. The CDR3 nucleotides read TGTGCCTGGACGGACAGGCAGGAGTGGATTCAGTACTTC.

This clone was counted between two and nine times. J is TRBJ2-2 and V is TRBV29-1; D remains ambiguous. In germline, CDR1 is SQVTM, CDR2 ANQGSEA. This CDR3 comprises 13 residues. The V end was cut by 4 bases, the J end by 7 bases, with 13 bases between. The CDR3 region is CSVVTITGGELFF. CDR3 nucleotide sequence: TGCAGCGTTGTGACAATAACCGGCGGGGAGCTGTTTTTT.

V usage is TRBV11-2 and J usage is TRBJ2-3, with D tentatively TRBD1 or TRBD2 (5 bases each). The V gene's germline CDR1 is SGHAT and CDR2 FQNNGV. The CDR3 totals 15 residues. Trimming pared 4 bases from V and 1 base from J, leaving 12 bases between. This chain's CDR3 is CASSSWQGGTDTQYF. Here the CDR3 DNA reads TGTGCCAGCAGCTCTTGGCAGGGAGGCACAGATACGCAGTATTTT.

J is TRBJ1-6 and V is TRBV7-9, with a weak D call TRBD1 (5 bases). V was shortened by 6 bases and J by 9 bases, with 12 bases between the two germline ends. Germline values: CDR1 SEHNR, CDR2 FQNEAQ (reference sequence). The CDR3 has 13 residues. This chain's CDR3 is CASSQGLGSPLHF. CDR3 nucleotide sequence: TGTGCCAGCAGTCAGGGATTAGGTTCACCCCTCCACTTT.

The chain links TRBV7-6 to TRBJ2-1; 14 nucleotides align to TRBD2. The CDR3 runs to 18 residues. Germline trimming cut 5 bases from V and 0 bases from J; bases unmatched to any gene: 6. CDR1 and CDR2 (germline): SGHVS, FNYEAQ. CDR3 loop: CASSTRLAGGPSYNEQFF. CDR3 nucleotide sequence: TGTGCCAGCAGCACTCGACTAGCGGGAGGGCCCTCCTACAATGAGCAGTTCTTC.

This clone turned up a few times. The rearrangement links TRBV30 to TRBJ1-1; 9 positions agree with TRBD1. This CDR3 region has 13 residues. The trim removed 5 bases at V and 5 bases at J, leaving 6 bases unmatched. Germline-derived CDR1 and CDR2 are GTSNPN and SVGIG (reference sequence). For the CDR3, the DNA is TGTGCCTGGGACAGGGGGAGGTATACTGAAGCTTTCTTT. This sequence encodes CAWDRGRYTEAFF.

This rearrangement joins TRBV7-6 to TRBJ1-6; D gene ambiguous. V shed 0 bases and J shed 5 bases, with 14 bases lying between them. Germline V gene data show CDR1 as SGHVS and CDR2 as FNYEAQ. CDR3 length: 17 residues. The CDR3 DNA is TGTGCCAGCAGCTTAGCGGTTTTGGAGGGCAATAATTCACCCCTCCACTTT. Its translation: CASSLAVLEGNNSPLHF.

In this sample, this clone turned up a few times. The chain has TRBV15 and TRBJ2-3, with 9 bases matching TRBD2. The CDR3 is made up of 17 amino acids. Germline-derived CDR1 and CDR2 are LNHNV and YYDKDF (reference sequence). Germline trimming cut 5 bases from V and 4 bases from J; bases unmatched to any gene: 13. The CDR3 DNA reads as TGTGCCACCAGCGGCCATTCAGCGGGGGGTATCCCAGATACGCAGTATTTT. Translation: CATSGHSAGGIPDTQYF.

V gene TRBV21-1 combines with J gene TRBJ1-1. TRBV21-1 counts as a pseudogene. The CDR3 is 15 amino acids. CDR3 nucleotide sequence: TGTGCCAGCAGCATCCCGGGCGTGATGAACACTGAAGCTTTCTTT. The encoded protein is CASSIPGVMNTEAFF.

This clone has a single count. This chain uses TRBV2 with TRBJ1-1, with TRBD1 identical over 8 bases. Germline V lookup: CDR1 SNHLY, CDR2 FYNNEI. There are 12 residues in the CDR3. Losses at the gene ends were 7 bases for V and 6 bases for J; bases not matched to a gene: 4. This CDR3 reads CASTTGVPEAFF. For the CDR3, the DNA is TGTGCCAGCACGACAGGGGTCCCTGAAGCTTTCTTT.

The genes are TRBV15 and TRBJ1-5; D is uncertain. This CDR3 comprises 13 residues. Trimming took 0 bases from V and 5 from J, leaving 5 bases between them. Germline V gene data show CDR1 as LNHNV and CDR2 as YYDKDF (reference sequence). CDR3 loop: CATSRDKDQPQHF. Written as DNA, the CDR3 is TGTGCCACCAGCAGAGATAAGGATCAGCCCCAGCATTTT.